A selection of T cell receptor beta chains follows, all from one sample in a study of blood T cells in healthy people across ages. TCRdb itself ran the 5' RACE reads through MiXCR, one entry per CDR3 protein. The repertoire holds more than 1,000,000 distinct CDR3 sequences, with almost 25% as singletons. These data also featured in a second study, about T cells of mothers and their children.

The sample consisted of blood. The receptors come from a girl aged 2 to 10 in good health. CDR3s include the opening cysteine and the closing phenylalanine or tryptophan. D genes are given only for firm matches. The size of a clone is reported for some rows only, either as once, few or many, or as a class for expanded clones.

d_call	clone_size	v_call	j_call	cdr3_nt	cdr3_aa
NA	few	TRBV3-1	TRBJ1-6	TGTGCCAGCAGCCAAGAGCCGACGGCGGCTCCTCTCCACTTT	CASSQEPTAAPLHF
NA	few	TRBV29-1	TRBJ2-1	TGCAGCGTTGAAATCCCTGGGAATGAGCAGTTCTTC	CSVEIPGNEQFF
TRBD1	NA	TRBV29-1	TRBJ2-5	TGCAGCGTAATAACAACGCCGGGACAGGGGGCCCCGGGCGAGACCCAGTACTTC	CSVITTPGQGAPGETQYF
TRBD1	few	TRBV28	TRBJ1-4	TGTGCCAGCGGAGACCGGGACAGAGGGGTTTTACTGTTTTTT	CASGDRDRGVLLFF
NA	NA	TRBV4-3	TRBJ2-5	TGCGCCAGCAGCCCAGGTGTAGCCGGGGTGAGGGAGACCCAGTACTTC	CASSPGVAGVRETQYF
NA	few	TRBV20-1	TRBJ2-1	TGCAGTGCCCACCGGGCAGGGGAAGGAAACGAGCAGTTCTTC	CSAHRAGEGNEQFF
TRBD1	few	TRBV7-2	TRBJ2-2	TGTGCCAGCAGCTTCGACAGGGGCGGCACCGGGGAGCTGTTTTTT	CASSFDRGGTGELFF
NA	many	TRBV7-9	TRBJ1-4	TGTGCCAGCAGCTATACCTACCCTGATGAAAAACTGTTTTTT	CASSYTYPDEKLFF
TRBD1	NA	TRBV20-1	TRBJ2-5	TGCAGTGCTGGACGGACAGGGGTAAAGACCCAGTACTTC	CSAGRTGVKTQYF
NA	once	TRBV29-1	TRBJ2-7	TGCAGCGTTTTTGACATCGAGAGCTACGAGCAGTACTTC	CSVFDIESYEQYF
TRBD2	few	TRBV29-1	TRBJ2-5	TGCAGCGTTGAGGGACTAGCGGACGAGACCCAGTACTTC	CSVEGLADETQYF
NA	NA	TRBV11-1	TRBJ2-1	TGTGCCAGCAGCTTCGGGACTCGATACAATGAGCAGTTCTTC	CASSFGTRYNEQFF
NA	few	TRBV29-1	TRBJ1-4	TGCAGCGTTGAACGTAATGAAAAACTGTTTTTT	CSVERNEKLFF
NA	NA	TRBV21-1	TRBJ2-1	TGTGCCAGCAGCCGGAGGGGGACAGGGGGCTCAGGAGAGCAGTTCTTC	CASSRRGTGGSGEQFF
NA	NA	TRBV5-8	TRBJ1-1	TGTGCCAGCAGCTTCAGACAGTTATTGACTGAAGCTTTCTTT	CASSFRQLLTEAFF
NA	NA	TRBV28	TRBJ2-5	TGTGCCAGCGAGGGACTTCGGGGGGAGACCCAGTACTTC	CASEGLRGETQYF